These T cell receptor beta chains were read from a single sample in a study of T-cell reconstitution after alpha-beta-depleted transplantation in children. A single record per CDR3 protein comes from TCRdb applying MiXCR to the PCR reads. The sample shows about 160,000 distinct CDR3 sequences, around 10% of them seen only once. The material sequenced was PBMCs, taken before TCRalphabeta/CD19-depleted stem cell transplant. The source of these receptors is a boy between 2 and 10 years old with acute myeloid leukemia, due to receive a stem cell transplant. Each CDR3 is given with its conserved first and last residue. D genes are given only for firm matches. Only some rows state a clone size, as once, few, many or a class for expanded clones.

v_call	clone_size	j_call	d_call	cdr3_nt	cdr3_aa
TRBV18	many	TRBJ2-3	TRBD1	TGTGCCAGCTCCCTCACAGGGGGAAGGACAGATACGCAGTATTTT	CASSLTGGRTDTQYF
TRBV20-1	many	TRBJ2-7	TRBD1	TGCAGTGCTAGAGATCTGTTCATGGGGACAGGGAGCAACGGCGAGCAGTACTTC	CSARDLFMGTGSNGEQYF
TRBV29-1	many	TRBJ1-2	.	TGCAGCGTTGAGGGGCAGTTGAACTATGGCTACACCTTC	CSVEGQLNYGYTF
TRBV5-1	many	TRBJ2-1	.	TGCGCCAGCAGCTCCATGGGGGGAAATCCGTTTTACAATGAGCAGTTCTTC	CASSSMGGNPFYNEQFF
TRBV5-1	many	TRBJ2-2	.	TGCGCCAGCAGCGCGGGACAGAACACCGGGGAGCTGTTTTTT	CASSAGQNTGELFF
TRBV4-1	many	TRBJ1-1	.	TGCGCCAGCAAAAGGGCGGACGGCATGAACACTGAAGCTTTCTTT	CASKRADGMNTEAFF
TRBV5-1	many	TRBJ1-5	.	TGCGCCAGCAGCTTGGAAAGCAATCAGCCCCAGCATTTT	CASSLESNQPQHF
TRBV4-1	many	TRBJ2-3	.	TGCGCCAGCAGGCCTGATGGCACAGATACGCAGTATTTT	CASRPDGTDTQYF
TRBV2	many	TRBJ1-5	TRBD1	TGTGCCAGCAGTGATACAGGGGGGTATCAGCCCCAGCATTTT	CASSDTGGYQPQHF
TRBV9	many	TRBJ1-3	.	TGTGCCAGCAGCTTCGGAGTGGGGGGGCAGACCAACTCTGGAAACACCATATATTTT	CASSFGVGGQTNSGNTIYF
TRBV7-6	.	TRBJ2-5	.	TGTGCTAGCAGCTTAGCTGTCCAGGGTAAAACTCACACGAGGGGGTCCCAAGAGACCCAGTACTTC	CASSLAVQGKTHTRGSQETQYF
TRBV15	many	TRBJ1-1	TRBD1	TGTGCCACCAGCACGGACAGGGGGCATGCTTTCTTT	CATSTDRGHAFF
TRBV7-2	few	TRBJ2-2	.	TGTGCCAGCAGCTGGCGGGGGAACACCGGGGAGCTGTTTTTT	CASSWRGNTGELFF
TRBV9	many	TRBJ1-4	.	TGTGCCAGCAGCGCACTACAGGGTTTTAATGAAAAACTGTTTTTT	CASSALQGFNEKLFF
TRBV27	many	TRBJ2-7	TRBD1	TGTGCCAGCAGTTACACGGACAGGGCCGAGCAGTACTTC	CASSYTDRAEQYF
TRBV10-2	many	TRBJ2-5	.	TGCGCCAGCAGTGATCCCGCGGGACCGATTTTGGGGACCCAGTACTTC	CASSDPAGPILGTQYF
TRBV5-6	many	TRBJ2-2	.	TGTGCCAGCAGCTTCATGTCTTCGGACGGGGAGCTGTTTTTT	CASSFMSSDGELFF
TRBV5-6	many	TRBJ1-5	.	TGTGCCAGCAGCTTGGGAGGGAGGGGAAATCAGCCCCAGCATTTT	CASSLGGRGNQPQHF
TRBV10-3	many	TRBJ2-2	TRBD1	TGTGCCATCACCCACGGACAGGGCCTGAACACCGGGGAGCTGTTTTTT	CAITHGQGLNTGELFF
TRBV4-1	many	TRBJ2-5	TRBD1	TGCGCCAGCAGCCCCAGCCGGGACAGGGGGTCAGAGACCCAGTACTTC	CASSPSRDRGSETQYF
TRBV11-1	.	TRBJ2-7	.	TGTGCCAGCAGCTTAGACAGACCCTACGAGCAGTACTTC	CASSLDRPYEQYF
TRBV24-1	many	TRBJ2-2	.	TGTGCCACCAGTGACCCCGCCTGGGCGAACACCGGGGAGCTGTTTTTT	CATSDPAWANTGELFF
TRBV5-5	many	TRBJ1-4	.	TGTGCCAGCAGCTCCCGGACAGCTAATGAAAAACTGTTTTTT	CASSSRTANEKLFF
TRBV20-1	many	TRBJ1-2	.	TGCAGTGCTAGGACAGCTAACTATGGCTACACCTTC	CSARTANYGYTF
TRBV20-1	many	TRBJ2-3	TRBD1	TGCAGTGCTAGCCAGGGGGCGCCTGATACGCAGTATTTT	CSASQGAPDTQYF
TRBV2	many	TRBJ2-5	TRBD2	TGTGCCAGCAGTGACCCGGGAGGGCCGGGAGAGACCCAGTACTTC	CASSDPGGPGETQYF
TRBV30	many	TRBJ1-6	.	TGTGCCTGGAGTGTCGGTCAGGGTCCCAATTCACCCCTCCACTTT	CAWSVGQGPNSPLHF
TRBV5-1	many	TRBJ1-4	.	TGCGCCAGCAGCTTGGGAGGGACTCAACCCGAGGTAAAACTGTTTTTT	CASSLGGTQPEVKLFF
TRBV7-3	few	TRBJ1-2	.	TGTGCCAGCAGCTTAGACGGTCGGGCCTACACCTTC	CASSLDGRAYTF
TRBV28	many	TRBJ1-1	.	TGTGCCAGCAGTTTAGGACTCCAATTGATTGGAGCTTTCTTT	CASSLGLQLIGAFF
TRBV10-2	.	TRBJ1-1	.	TGCGCCAGCACCTCAGGGACGGCCATGAACACTGAAGCTTTCTTT	CASTSGTAMNTEAFF
TRBV7-8	many	TRBJ2-1	.	TGTGCCAGCAGCGTAAGGGCCGCACCCTACAATGAGCAGTTCTTC	CASSVRAAPYNEQFF
TRBV7-9	many	TRBJ2-2	TRBD1	TGTGCCAGCAGCCCAGGGGGAACCGGGGAGCTGTTTTTT	CASSPGGTGELFF
TRBV4-1	many	TRBJ1-1	.	TGCGCCAGCAGCCCCCAAGACGGGGGGCGAACTGAAGCTTTCTTT	CASSPQDGGRTEAFF
TRBV25-1	many	TRBJ2-7	.	TGTGCCAGCTACAGTGGCTTAGAGCAGTACTTC	CASYSGLEQYF
TRBV7-9	many	TRBJ2-4	TRBD1	TGTGCCAGCAGCCAAGTGGACAGGGGCAAAAACATTCAGTACTTC	CASSQVDRGKNIQYF
TRBV7-6	many	TRBJ2-1	.	TGTGCCAGCAGCCCCTTCACGGAAGTCGGGGATGAGCAGTTCTTC	CASSPFTEVGDEQFF
TRBV27	many	TRBJ1-6	.	TGTGCCAGCAGTTTCGTCTCCAGGAGAGGTTCACCCCTCCACTTT	CASSFVSRRGSPLHF
TRBV7-2	many	TRBJ2-5	TRBD2	TGTGCCAGCAGCTGGACTAGCGGGGGAAAAGAGACCCACTACTTC	CASSWTSGGKETHYF
TRBV7-2	many	TRBJ2-1	.	TGTGCCAGCAGCTTAGGTCTCGTCCTCTACAATGAGCAGTTCTTC	CASSLGLVLYNEQFF
TRBV20-1	many	TRBJ1-1	.	TGCAGTGCTAGAGGCAATCGAGGGGGGAACACTGAAGCTTTCTTT	CSARGNRGGNTEAFF
TRBV4-2	many	TRBJ2-2	TRBD2	TGTGCCAGCAGCCAAGACGGAGCGGGGGGCACGAACACCGGGGAGCTGTTTTTT	CASSQDGAGGTNTGELFF
TRBV20-1	many	TRBJ2-1	TRBD2	TGCAGTGCCTCCACCAAAGGCGGGGGGCTGCCGACTCTCCTCAATGAGCAGTTCTTC	CSASTKGGGLPTLLNEQFF
TRBV12-3/TRBV12-4	.	TRBJ2-2	TRBD2	TGTACCTGCAGTTTTTTAGCGGGAGGGCCCTCGAACACCGGGGAGCTGTTTTTT	CTCSFLAGGPSNTGELFF
TRBV6-1	many	TRBJ1-4	.	TGTGCCAGCAGTGAAGAAAGGTGGCAAAAACTGTTT	CASSEERWQKLF